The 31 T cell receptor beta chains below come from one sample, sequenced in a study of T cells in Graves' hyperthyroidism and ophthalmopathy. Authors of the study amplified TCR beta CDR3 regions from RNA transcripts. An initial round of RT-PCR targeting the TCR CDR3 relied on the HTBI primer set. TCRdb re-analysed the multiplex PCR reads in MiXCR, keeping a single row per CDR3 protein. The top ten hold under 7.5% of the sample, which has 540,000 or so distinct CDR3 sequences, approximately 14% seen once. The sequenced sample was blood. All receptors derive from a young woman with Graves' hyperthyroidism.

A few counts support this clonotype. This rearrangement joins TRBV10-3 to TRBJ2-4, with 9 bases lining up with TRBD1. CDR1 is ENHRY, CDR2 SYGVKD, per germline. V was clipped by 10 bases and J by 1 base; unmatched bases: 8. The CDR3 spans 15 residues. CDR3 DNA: TGTGCCACCGGGACAGGGTCACGGGCCAAAAACATTCAGTACTTC. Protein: CATGTGSRAKNIQYF.

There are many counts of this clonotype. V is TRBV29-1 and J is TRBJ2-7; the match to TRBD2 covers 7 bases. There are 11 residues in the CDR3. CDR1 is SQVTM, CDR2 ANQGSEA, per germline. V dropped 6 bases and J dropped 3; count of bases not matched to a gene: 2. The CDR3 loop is CSVTSSYEQYF. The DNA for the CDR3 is TGCAGCGTGACTAGCAGCTACGAGCAGTACTTC.

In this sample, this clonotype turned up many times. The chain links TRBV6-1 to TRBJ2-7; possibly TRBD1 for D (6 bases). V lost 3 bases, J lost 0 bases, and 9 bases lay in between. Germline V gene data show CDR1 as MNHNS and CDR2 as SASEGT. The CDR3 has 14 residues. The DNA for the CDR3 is TGTGCCAGCAGTGACAGGGGAGCCTCCTACGAGCAGTACTTC. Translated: CASSDRGASYEQYF.

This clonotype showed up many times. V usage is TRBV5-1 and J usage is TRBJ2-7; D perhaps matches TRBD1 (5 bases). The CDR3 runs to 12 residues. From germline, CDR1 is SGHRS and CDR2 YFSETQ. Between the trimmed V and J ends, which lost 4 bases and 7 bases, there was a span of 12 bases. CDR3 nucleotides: TGCGCCAGCAGCGCTGACAGCCTTGAGCAGTACTTC. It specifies CASSADSLEQYF.

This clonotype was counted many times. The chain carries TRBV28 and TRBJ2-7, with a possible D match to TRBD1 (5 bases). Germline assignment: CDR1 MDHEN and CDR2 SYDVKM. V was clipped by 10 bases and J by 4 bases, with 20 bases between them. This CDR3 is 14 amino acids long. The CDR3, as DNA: TGTGCCATCGGTTCGGTCGGACACTTATACGAGCAGTACTTC. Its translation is CAIGSVGHLYEQYF.

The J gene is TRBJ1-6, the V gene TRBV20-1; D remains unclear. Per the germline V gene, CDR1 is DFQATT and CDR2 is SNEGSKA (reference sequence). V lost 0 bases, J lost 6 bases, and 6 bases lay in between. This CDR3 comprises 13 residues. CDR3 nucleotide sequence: TGCAGTGCTAGAGATCGGCCTAATTCACCCCTCCACTTT. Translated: CSARDRPNSPLHF.

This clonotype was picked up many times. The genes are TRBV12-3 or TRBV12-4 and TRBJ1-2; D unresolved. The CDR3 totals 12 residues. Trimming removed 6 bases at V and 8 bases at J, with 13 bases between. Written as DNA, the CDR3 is TGTGCCAGCAGCGAACGTCTTTACGGCTACACCTTC. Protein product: CASSERLYGYTF.

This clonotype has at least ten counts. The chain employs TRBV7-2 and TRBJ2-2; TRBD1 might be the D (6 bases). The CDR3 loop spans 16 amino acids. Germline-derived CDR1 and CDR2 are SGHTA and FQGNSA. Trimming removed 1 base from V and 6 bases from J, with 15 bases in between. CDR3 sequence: CASSLDPYRVAGELFF. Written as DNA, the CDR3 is TGTGCCAGCAGCTTAGACCCATACAGGGTGGCCGGGGAGCTGTTTTTT. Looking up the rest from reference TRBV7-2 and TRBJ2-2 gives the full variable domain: GAGVSQSPSNKVTEKGKDVELRCDPISGHTALYWYRQSLGQGLEFLIYFQGNSAPDKSGLPSDRFSAERTGGSVSTLTIQRTQQEDSAVYLCASSLDPYRVAGELFFGEGSRLTVL.

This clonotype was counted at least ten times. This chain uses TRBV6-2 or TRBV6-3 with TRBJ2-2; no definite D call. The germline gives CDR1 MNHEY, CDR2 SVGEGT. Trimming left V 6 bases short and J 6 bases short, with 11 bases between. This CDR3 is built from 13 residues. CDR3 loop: CASSGNFPGELFF. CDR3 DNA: TGTGCCAGCAGCGGTAACTTTCCCGGGGAGCTGTTTTTT.

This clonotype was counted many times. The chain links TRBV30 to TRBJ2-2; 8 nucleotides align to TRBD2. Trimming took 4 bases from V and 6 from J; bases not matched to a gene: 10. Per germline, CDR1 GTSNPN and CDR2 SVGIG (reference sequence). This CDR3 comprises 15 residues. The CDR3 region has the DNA TGTGCCTGGACCCTCCGGGCGGGAGGCTCCGGGGAGCTGTTTTTT. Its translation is CAWTLRAGGSGELFF.

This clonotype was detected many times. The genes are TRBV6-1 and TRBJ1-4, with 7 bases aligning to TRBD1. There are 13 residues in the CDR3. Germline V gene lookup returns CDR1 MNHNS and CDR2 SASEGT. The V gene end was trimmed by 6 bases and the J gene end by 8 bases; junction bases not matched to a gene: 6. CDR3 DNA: TGTGCCAGCAGCACAGGGGCTTGGGAAAAACTGTTTTTT. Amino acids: CASSTGAWEKLFF.

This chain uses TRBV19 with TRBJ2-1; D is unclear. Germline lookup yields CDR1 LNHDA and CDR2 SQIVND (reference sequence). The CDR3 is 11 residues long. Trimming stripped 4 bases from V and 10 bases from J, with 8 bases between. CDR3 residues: CASSTRQEQFF. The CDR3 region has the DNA TGTGCCAGTAGTACCCGGCAGGAGCAGTTCTTC.

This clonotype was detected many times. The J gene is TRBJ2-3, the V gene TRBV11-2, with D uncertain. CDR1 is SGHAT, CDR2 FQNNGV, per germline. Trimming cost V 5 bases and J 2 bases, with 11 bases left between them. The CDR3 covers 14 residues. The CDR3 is CASSPPDDTDTQYF. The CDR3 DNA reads TGTGCCAGCAGCCCCCCGGACGACACAGATACGCAGTATTTT.

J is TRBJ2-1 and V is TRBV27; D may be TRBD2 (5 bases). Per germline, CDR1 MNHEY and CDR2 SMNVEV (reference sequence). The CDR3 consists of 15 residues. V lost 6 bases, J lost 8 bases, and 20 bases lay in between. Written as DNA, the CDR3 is TGTGCCAGCAGGCCCTCAGTCGGGGTAGGGTATGAGCAGTTCTTC. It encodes CASRPSVGVGYEQFF.

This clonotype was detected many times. Here the CDR3 DNA reads TGCGCCAGCAGCCAAGTTCAGAACACCGGGGAGCTGTTTTTT. Its protein is CASSQVQNTGELFF. V gene TRBV4-1 combines with J gene TRBJ2-2; no clear D gene. The CDR3 spans 14 residues. Deletions cut 1 base from V and 1 base from J, with 4 bases between. Germline assignment: CDR1 MGHRA and CDR2 YSYEKL.

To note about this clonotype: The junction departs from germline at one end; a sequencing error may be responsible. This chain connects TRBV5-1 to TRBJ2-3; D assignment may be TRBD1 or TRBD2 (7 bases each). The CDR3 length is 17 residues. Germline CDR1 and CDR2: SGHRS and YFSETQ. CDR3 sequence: CASSREALALRGDTQCF. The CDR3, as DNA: TGCGCCAGCAGTCGGGAGGCACTAGCCCTCAGGGGGGATACGCAGTGTTTT.

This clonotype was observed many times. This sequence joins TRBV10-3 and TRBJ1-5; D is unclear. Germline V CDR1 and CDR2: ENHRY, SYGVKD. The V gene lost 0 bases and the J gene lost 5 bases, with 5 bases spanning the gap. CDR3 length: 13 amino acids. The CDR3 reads CAISESADQPQHF. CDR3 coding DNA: TGTGCCATCAGTGAGTCTGCAGATCAGCCCCAGCATTTT.

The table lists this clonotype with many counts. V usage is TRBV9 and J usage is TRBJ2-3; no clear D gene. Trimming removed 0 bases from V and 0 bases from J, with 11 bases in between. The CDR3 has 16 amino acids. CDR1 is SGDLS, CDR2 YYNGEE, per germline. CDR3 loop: CASSVGNSLSTDTQYF. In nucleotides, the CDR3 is TGTGCCAGCAGCGTAGGGAACAGCCTTAGCACAGATACGCAGTATTTT.

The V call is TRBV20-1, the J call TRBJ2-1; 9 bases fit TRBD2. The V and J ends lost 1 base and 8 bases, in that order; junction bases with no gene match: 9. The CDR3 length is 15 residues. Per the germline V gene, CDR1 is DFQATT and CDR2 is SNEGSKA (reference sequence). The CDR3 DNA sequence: TGCAGTGCTAGAGGGATGGCGGGAGGGCCCTATGAGCAGTTCTTC. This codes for CSARGMAGGPYEQFF.

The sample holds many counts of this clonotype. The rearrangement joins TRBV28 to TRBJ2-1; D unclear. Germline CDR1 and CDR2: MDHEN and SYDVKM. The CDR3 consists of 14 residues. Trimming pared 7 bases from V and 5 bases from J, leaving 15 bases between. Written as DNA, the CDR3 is TGTGCCAGCAATTTCGAGGCGCGGAACAATGAGCAGTTCTTC. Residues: CASNFEARNNEQFF.

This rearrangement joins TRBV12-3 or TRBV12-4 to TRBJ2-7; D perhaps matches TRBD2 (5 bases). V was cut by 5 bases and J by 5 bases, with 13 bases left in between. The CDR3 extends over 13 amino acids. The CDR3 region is CASSPRGGDEQYF. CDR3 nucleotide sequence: TGTGCCAGCAGTCCCCGGGGTGGGGACGAGCAGTACTTC.

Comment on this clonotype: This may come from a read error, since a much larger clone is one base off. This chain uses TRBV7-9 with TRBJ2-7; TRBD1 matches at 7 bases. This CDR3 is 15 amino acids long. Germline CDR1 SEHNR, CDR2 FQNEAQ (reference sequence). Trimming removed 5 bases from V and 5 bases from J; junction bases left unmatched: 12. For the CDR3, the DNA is TGTGCCAGCAGCCGAACAGGGGTCGTGGCCCACGAGCAGTACTTC. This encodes CASSRTGVVAHEQYF.

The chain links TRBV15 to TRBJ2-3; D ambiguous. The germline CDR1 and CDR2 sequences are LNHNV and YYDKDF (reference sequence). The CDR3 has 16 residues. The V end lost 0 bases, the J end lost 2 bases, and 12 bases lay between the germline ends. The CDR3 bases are TGTGCCACCAGCAGAGATCGGGCTAAAGACACAGATACGCAGTATTTT. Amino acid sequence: CATSRDRAKDTDTQYF.

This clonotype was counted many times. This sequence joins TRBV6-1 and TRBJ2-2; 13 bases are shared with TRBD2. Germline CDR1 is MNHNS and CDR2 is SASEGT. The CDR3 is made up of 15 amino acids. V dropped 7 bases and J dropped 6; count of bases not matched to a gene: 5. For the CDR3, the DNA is TGTGCCAGCATCGGACTAGCGGGAGCCTCCGGGGAGCTGTTTTTT. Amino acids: CASIGLAGASGELFF.

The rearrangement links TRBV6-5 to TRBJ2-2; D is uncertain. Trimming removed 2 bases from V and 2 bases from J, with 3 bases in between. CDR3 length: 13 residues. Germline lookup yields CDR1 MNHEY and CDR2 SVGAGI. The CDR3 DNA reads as TGTGCCAGCAGTTACCACAACACCGGGGAGCTGTTTTTT. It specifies CASSYHNTGELFF.

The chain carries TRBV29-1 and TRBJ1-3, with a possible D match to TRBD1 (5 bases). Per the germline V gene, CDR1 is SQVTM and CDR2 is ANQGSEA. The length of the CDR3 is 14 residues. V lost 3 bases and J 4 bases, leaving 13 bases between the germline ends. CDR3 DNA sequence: TGCAGCGTTGAGATATGGCAGGGAGGAAACACCATATATTTT. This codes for CSVEIWQGGNTIYF. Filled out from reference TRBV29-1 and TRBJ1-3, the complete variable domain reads SAVISQKPSRDICQRGTSLTIQCQVDSQVTMMFWYRQQPGQSLTLIATANQGSEATYESGFVIDKFPISRPNLTFSTLTVSNMSPEDSSIYLCSVEIWQGGNTIYFGEGSWLTVV.

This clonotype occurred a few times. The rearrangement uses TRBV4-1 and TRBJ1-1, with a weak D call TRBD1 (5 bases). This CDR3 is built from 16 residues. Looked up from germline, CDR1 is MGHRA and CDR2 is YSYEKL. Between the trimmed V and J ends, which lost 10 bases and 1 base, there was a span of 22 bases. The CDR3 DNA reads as TGCGCCACCAGGTCAGAGAGGGGCCGGGGGAACACTGAAGCTTTCTTT. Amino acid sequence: CATRSERGRGNTEAFF.

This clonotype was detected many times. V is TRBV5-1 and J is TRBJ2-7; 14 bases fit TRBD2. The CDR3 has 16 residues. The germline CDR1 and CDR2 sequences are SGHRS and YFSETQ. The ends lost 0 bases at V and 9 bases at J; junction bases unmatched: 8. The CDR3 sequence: CASSLDPGLAGVRQYF. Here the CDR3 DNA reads TGCGCCAGCAGCTTGGATCCGGGACTAGCGGGAGTTAGGCAGTACTTC.

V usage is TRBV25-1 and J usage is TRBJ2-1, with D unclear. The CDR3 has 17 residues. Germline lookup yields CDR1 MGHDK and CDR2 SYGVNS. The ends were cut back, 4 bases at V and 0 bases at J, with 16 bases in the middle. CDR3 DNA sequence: TGTGCCAGCAGTGTCGGAGAAGGAGTTGGCTCCTACAATGAGCAGTTCTTC. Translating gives CASSVGEGVGSYNEQFF.

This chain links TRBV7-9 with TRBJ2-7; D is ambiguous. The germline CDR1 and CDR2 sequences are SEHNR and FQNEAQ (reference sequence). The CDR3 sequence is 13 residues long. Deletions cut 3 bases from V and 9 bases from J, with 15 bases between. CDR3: CASSLVREPSQYF. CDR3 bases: TGTGCCAGCAGCTTGGTTAGGGAACCCTCGCAGTACTTC.

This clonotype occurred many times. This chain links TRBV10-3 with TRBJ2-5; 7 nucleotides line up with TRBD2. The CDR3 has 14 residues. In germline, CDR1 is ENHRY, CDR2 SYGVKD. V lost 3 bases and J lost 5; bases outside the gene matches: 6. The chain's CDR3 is CAISEGGSLETQYF. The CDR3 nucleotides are TGTGCCATCAGTGAAGGCGGGAGTTTGGAGACCCAGTACTTC.